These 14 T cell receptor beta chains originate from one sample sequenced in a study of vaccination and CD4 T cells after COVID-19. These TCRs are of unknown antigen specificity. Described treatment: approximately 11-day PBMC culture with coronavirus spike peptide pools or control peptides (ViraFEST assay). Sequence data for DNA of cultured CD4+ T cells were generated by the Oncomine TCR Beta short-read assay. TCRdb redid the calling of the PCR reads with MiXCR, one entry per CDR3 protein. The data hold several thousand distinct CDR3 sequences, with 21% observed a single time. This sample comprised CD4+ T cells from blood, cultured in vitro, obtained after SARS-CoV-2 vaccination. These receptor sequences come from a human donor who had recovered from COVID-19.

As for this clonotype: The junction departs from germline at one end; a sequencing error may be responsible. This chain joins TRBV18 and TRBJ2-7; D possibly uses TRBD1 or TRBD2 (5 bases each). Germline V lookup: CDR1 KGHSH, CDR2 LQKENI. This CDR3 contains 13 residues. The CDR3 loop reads CANSLGAGAEQYF. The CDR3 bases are TGTGCCAACTCACTCGGGGCAGGAGCCGAGCAGTACTTC.

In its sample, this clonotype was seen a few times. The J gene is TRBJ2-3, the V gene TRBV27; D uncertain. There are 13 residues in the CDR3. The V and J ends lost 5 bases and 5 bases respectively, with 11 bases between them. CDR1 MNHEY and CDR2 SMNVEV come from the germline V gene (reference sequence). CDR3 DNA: TGTGCCAGCAGTCGGGCGGTTATAGATACGCAGTATTTT. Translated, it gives CASSRAVIDTQYF.

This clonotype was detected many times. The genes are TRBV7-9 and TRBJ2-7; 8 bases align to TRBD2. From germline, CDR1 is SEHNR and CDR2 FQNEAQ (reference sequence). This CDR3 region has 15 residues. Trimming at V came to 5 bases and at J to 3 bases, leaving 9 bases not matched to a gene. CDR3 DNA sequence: TGTGCCAGCAGCCGGGGGGGCCAACTGAACTACGAGCAGTACTTC. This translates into CASSRGGQLNYEQYF.

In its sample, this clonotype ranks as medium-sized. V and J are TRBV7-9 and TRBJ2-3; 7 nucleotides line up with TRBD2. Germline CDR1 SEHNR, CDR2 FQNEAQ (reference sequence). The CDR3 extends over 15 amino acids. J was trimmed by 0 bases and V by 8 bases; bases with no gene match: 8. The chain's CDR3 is CASVLSSGSTDTQYF. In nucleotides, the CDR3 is TGTGCCAGCGTTCTGTCTAGCGGAAGCACAGATACGCAGTATTTT.

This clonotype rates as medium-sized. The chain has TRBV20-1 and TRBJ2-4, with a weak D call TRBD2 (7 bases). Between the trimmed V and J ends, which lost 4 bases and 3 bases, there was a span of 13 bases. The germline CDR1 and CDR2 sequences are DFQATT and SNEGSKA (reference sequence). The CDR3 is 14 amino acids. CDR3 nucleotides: TGCAGTGCTATAGGGGGGGGCGGCAAAAACATTCAGTACTTC. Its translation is CSAIGGGGKNIQYF.

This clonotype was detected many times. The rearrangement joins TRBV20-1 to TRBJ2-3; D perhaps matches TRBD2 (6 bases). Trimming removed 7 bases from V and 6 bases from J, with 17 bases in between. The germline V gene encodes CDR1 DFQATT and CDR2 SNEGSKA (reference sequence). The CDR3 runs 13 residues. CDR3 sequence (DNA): TGCAGTGGAGTTTCGGGAGCAGGGGATACGCAGTATTTT. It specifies CSGVSGAGDTQYF.

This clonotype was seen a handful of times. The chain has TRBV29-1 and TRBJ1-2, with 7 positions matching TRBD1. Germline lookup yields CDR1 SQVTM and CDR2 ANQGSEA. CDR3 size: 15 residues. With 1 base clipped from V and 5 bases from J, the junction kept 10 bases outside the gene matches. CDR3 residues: CSVEGWRQGFYGYTF. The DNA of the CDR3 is TGCAGCGTTGAAGGGTGGCGACAGGGCTTTTATGGCTACACCTTC.

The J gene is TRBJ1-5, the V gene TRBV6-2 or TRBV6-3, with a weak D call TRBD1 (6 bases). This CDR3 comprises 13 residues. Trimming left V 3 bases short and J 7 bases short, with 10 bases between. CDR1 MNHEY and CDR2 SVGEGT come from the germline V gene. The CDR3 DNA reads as TGTGCCAGCAGTTATAGCAGGGGCCAGCCCCAGCATTTT. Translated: CASSYSRGQPQHF.

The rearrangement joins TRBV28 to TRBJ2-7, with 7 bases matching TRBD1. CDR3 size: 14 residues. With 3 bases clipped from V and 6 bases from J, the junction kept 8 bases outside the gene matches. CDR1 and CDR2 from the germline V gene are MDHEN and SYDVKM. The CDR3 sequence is CASSLTGSVSEQYF. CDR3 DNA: TGTGCCAGCAGTTTGACAGGGTCGGTGAGCGAGCAGTACTTC.

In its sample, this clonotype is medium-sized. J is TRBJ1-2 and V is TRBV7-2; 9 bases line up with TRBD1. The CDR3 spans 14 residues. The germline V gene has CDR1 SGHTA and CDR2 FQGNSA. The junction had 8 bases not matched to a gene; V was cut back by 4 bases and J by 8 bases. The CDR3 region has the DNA TGTGCCAGCAGCTCCTCAACAGGGGGCCGGGGCTACACCTTC. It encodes CASSSSTGGRGYTF.

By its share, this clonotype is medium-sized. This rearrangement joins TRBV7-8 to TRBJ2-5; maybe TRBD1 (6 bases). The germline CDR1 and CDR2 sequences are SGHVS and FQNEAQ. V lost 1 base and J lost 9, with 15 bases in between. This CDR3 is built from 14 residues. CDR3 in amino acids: CASSLGDIGMAQYF. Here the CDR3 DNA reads TGTGCCAGCAGCTTAGGGGACATAGGGATGGCCCAGTACTTC.

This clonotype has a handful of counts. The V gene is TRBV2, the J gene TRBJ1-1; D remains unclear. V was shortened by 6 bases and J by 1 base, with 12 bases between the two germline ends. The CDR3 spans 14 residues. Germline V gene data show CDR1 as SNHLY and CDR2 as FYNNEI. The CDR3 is CASSKWDGNTEAFF. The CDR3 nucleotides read TGTGCCAGCAGCAAATGGGATGGGAACACTGAAGCTTTCTTT.

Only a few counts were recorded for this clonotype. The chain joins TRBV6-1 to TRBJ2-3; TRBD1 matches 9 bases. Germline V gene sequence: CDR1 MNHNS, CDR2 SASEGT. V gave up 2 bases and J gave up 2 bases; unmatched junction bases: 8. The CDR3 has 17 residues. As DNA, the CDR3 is TGTGCCAGCAGTGAATGGTCCGGGACAGGGAACACAGATACGCAGTATTTT. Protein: CASSEWSGTGNTDTQYF.

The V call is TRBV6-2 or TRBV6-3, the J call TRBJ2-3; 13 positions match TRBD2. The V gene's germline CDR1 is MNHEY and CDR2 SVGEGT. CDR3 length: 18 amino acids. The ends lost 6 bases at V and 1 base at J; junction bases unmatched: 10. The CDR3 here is CASRRLAGGTTGTDTQYF. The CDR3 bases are TGTGCCAGCAGAAGACTAGCGGGGGGAACTACTGGCACAGATACGCAGTATTTT.